This T cell receptor beta chain emerged from a study of T-cell memory formation after mild COVID-19. Regarding the study as a whole: Contracting CD4+ clones sat mainly in CM and EM; CD8+ in EMRA. Clones that shrank (day 15 to 85) were balanced CD4/CD8, whereas later expanders leaned CD4+.

Germline values: CDR1 MGHRA, CDR2 YSYEKL. CDR3 length equals 12 residues. Trimming cost V 1 base and J 9 bases, with 8 bases left between them. A single record per CDR3 protein comes from TCRdb applying MiXCR to the 5' RACE reads. The sample records about 240,000 distinct CDR3 sequences, roughly 10% being singletons. This clonotype was picked up a small number of times. Its specificity is not known. This clonotype was obtained from a man aged 18-30 years who had mild COVID-19 (a few samples of this study predate the infection). Cell type and time point are not known. The J gene is TRBJ2-3, the V gene TRBV4-1, with a weak D call TRBD1 (6 bases). The sample was PBMCs or a T cell subset sorted from them (not recorded which). The CDR3 DNA reads as TGCGCCAGCAGCCAAGTAGGGGGAACGCAGTATTTT. It translates to CASSQVGGTQYF.